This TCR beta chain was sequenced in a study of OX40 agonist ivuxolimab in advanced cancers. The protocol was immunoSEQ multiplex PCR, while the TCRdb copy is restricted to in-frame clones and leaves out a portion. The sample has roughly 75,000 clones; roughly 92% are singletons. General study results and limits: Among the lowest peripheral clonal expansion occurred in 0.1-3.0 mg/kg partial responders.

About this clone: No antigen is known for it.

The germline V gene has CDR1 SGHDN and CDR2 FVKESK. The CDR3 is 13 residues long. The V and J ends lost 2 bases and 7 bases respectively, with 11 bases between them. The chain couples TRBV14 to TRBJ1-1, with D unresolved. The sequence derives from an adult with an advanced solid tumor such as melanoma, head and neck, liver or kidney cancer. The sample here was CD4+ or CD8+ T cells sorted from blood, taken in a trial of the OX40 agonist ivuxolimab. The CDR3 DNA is TGTGCCAGCAGCCAATATAGCCGCATTGAAGCTTTCTTT. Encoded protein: CASSQYSRIEAFF.